This is a list of T cell receptor beta chains from one sample in a study of CD8+ T cells in alopecia areata. Assay: immunoSEQ multiplex PCR; the TCRdb copy retains only in-frame clones and omits some. The repertoire holds about 150,000 clones, with 55% as singletons. The sample consisted of CD4+ T cells sorted from blood. Receptor source: a human donor in good health. The CDR3 runs from the conserved cysteine through the conserved F or W. D genes are given only for firm matches. Clone size appears in some rows only: once, few, many, or a class for an expanded clone.

-,TRBJ2-5,TRBD1,16,TRBV18,TGTGCCAGCTCGCCCCAGGGACAGGGGGCAGCAGAGACCCAGTACTTC,CASSPQGQGAAETQYF
-,TRBJ2-3,TRBD2,20,TRBV30,TGTGCCTGCCTCCTGAGACTAGCGGGAGATGGGTGGCCTAGCACAGATACGCAGTATTTT,CACLLRLAGDGWPSTDTQYF
-,TRBJ1-2,-,13,TRBV5-6,TGTGCCAGCAGCCTAGGTCGGTACTATGGCTACACCTTC,CASSLGRYYGYTF
-,TRBJ2-3,-,13,TRBV2,TGTGCCAGCAGGGGGGTTCGGGCAGATACGCAGTATTTT,CASRGVRADTQYF
-,TRBJ2-7,-,13,TRBV29-1,TGCAGCGTTTCTCCAGGGCGTGCCTACGAGCAGTACTTC,CSVSPGRAYEQYF
-,TRBJ2-1,-,15,TRBV14,TGTGCCAGCAGCCAAGATAAGGAGGTGGCACGTGAGCAGTTCTTC,CASSQDKEVAREQFF
-,TRBJ2-3,TRBD2,15,TRBV9,TGTGCCAGCAGCGTAGACCCTTCTGCGGGAGTAACGCAGTATTTT,CASSVDPSAGVTQYF
-,TRBJ2-2,-,14,TRBV30,TGTGCCTGGAGTGTATTTGCCGGCACCGGGGAGCTGTTTTTT,CAWSVFAGTGELFF
few,TRBJ1-1,-,12,TRBV7-2,TGTGCCAGCCGCAGGGGAGGGGATGAAGCTTTCTTT,CASRRGGDEAFF
-,TRBJ1-1,TRBD1,17,TRBV30,TGTGCCTGCCGACCCCAGGGGGCGCGGTTTGGGAACACTGAAGCTTTCTTT,CACRPQGARFGNTEAFF
-,TRBJ2-6,-,17,TRBV2,TGTGCCAGCAGTATATTTGACTCAAACTCTGGGGCCAACGTCCTGACTTTC,CASSIFDSNSGANVLTF
few,TRBJ2-1,TRBD2,17,TRBV29-1,TGCAGCGTAGGGGGAGGACTAGCGGGAGCCCTCTACAATGAGCAGTTCTTC,CSVGGGLAGALYNEQFF
-,TRBJ2-1,TRBD2,16,TRBV30,TGTGCCTGGACTCCGGCCCTAGCGGGAGTCGGGAATAAGCAGTTCTTC,CAWTPALAGVGNKQFF
few,TRBJ1-2,-,15,TRBV15,TGTGCCACCAGCAGAGATGGGGGGTTTAACTATGGCTACACCTTC,CATSRDGGFNYGYTF
-,TRBJ1-2,-,13,TRBV29-1,TGCAGCGTTGGGGGGCGATTAAGTTATGGCTACACCTTC,CSVGGRLSYGYTF
few,TRBJ2-7,TRBD2,15,TRBV30,TGTGCCTGGAGTGCCGTCCTAGCGGGAGTAGGGGAGCAGTACTTC,CAWSAVLAGVGEQYF
once,TRBJ2-1,TRBD2,16,TRBV6-5,TGTGCCAGCAGTTACTCGACTAGCGGGATGGTGGGCTCGGAGTTCTTC,CASSYSTSGMVGSEFF
-,TRBJ2-5,-,13,TRBV29-1,TGCAGCGTTGTTGGCAGAATTTACGAGACCCAGTACTTC,CSVVGRIYETQYF
-,TRBJ1-2,-,11,TRBV29-1,TGCAGCGTTGAATCGGGGCGCGGCTACACCTTC,CSVESGRGYTF
-,TRBJ2-1,-,16,TRBV10-1,TGCGCCAGCAGTGTACGGGCCTCGTCCCCCTACAATGAGCAGTTCTTC,CASSVRASSPYNEQFF
many,TRBJ1-4,-,15,TRBV2,TGTGCCAGCACGGCCCAGGTCGCAACTAATGAAAAACTGTTTTTT,CASTAQVATNEKLFF
-,TRBJ2-1,-,14,TRBV5-4,TGTGCCAGCAGCTTGAGTATTAGGGTCAATGAGCAGTTCTTC,CASSLSIRVNEQFF